These 24 T cell receptor beta chains came from one sample sequenced in a study of cytomegalovirus exposure and HLA in healthy donors. PCR was performed using 60 Vbeta and 13 Jbeta primers. Generated by immunoSEQ multiplex PCR, the TCRdb table keeps only in-frame clones and is missing some. This table holds some 120,000 clones, roughly 63% found once. The sequencing sample was made of PBMCs. The receptors were gathered from a man younger than 40 in good health and CMV-seropositive.

The chain recombines TRBV5-1 with TRBJ2-1, with 9 nucleotides matching TRBD2. V trimming: 7 bases; J trimming: 1 base; junction bases outside the gene matches: 9. This CDR3 has 16 residues. The germline CDR1 and CDR2 sequences are SGHRS and YFSETQ. The CDR3 sequence is CASQLEAGGSYNEQFF. Written as DNA, the CDR3 is TGCGCCAGCCAGCTTGAGGCGGGAGGGTCCTACAATGAGCAGTTCTTC.

This chain connects TRBV2 to TRBJ2-5; tentatively, D is TRBD2 (6 bases). Germline assignment: CDR1 SNHLY and CDR2 FYNNEI. This CDR3 spans 14 amino acids. Trimming took 8 bases from V and 1 from J, leaving 14 bases between them. The CDR3 sequence: CASSGPGGQETQYF. The CDR3 nucleotides are TGTGCCAGCTCCGGGCCCGGGGGCCAAGAGACCCAGTACTTC.

This clone was recorded a few times. The CDR3 loop is CASSRGLLVGSGANVLTF. CDR3 bases: TGCGCCAGCAGCCGAGGCTTGTTGGTGGGCTCTGGGGCCAACGTCCTGACTTTC. V is TRBV4-1 and J is TRBJ2-6; D is ambiguous. Germline CDR1 is MGHRA and CDR2 is YSYEKL. The V end was cut by 4 bases, the J end by 0 bases, with 16 bases between. The CDR3 is 18 amino acids.

The chain is built from TRBV7-3 and TRBJ1-1; D ambiguous. This CDR3 contains 14 residues. CDR1 and CDR2 from the germline V gene are SGHTA and FQGTGA. V lost 5 bases and J 1 base, leaving 11 bases between the germline ends. CDR3 protein: CASSPNVRNTEAFF. In nucleotides, the CDR3 is TGTGCCAGCAGCCCGAACGTCAGGAACACTGAAGCTTTCTTT.

CDR3 amino acids: CASSLRDMNTEAFF. CDR3 DNA: TGTGCCTCCTCCCTACGGGATATGAACACTGAAGCTTTCTTT. The J gene is TRBJ1-1, the V gene TRBV10-3, with D unclear. Trimming stripped 11 bases from V and 0 bases from J, with 16 bases between. The CDR3 has 14 amino acids. Germline-derived CDR1 and CDR2 are ENHRY and SYGVKD.

This clone was recorded a few times. The chain combines TRBV6-1 with TRBJ1-2; possible D gene TRBD1, 6 bases. CDR3 size: 13 residues. Trimming took off 5 bases at V and 2 bases at J, with 9 bases between the two ends. Looked up from germline, CDR1 is MNHNS and CDR2 is SASEGT. CDR3 coding DNA: TGTGCCAGCAGTTCACAGGGCAACTATGGCTACACCTTC. Translation: CASSSQGNYGYTF.

This rearrangement joins TRBV6-5 to TRBJ2-7; 12 nucleotides match TRBD1. The CDR3 consists of 14 residues. The germline gives CDR1 MNHEY, CDR2 SVGAGI. V lost 6 bases to trimming and J lost 6 bases; unmatched junction nucleotides: 6. CDR3 coding DNA: TGTGCCAGCAGCCCTGGGACAGGGGGCGGCGAGCAGTACTTC. As protein: CASSPGTGGGEQYF.

V gene TRBV18 combines with J gene TRBJ2-3, with 10 bases lining up with TRBD1. J gave up 8 bases and V 3 bases, and 17 bases lay outside the gene matches. From germline, CDR1 is KGHSH and CDR2 LQKENI. This CDR3 spans 18 amino acids. The CDR3 is CASSPRDRGLLGPGTQYF. CDR3 nucleotide sequence: TGTGCCAGCTCACCCCGTGACAGGGGGCTTCTTGGGCCGGGTACGCAGTATTTT.

This clone was observed a few times. V and J are TRBV19 and TRBJ2-2; TRBD2 matches 12 bases. The CDR3 covers 19 residues. Germline V gene data show CDR1 as LNHDA and CDR2 as SQIVND (reference sequence). With V trimmed by 3 bases and J by 2 bases, 10 bases remained unmatched. The CDR3 region has the DNA TGTGCCAGTAGTATCCAAGTCTTCGGACTAGCGGGAAACACCGGGGAGCTGTTTTTT. This gives the protein CASSIQVFGLAGNTGELFF.

The J gene is TRBJ1-3, the V gene TRBV28; TRBD1 matches at 9 bases. V was clipped by 4 bases and J by 9 bases; unmatched bases: 10. The CDR3 covers 15 residues. Germline V CDR1 and CDR2: MDHEN, SYDVKM. The CDR3 region has the DNA TGTGCCAGCAGTTCCCCGGTTGGGACAGGGACCACCATATATTTT. The encoded protein is CASSSPVGTGTTIYF. The complete variable domain, with remaining parts taken from reference TRBV28 and TRBJ1-3, reads DVKVTQSSRYLVKRTGEKVFLECVQDMDHENMFWYRQDPGLGLRLIYFSYDVKMKEKGDIPEGYSVSREKKERFSLILESASTNQTSMYLCASSSPVGTGTTIYFGEGSWLTVV.

This chain uses TRBV6-1 with TRBJ2-1, with a possible D match to TRBD2 (6 bases). V dropped 6 bases and J dropped 9 bases, with 15 bases sitting between them. CDR1 MNHNS and CDR2 SASEGT come from the germline V gene. The CDR3 contains 13 residues. CDR3 in amino acids: CASRPRLVGEQFF. CDR3 coding DNA: TGTGCCAGCAGGCCAAGACTAGTCGGTGAGCAGTTCTTC.

The chain carries TRBV6-5 and TRBJ2-7, with D possibly TRBD1 on 5 matching bases. Trimming pared 8 bases from V and 3 bases from J, leaving 17 bases between. Germline values: CDR1 MNHEY, CDR2 SVGAGI. There are 14 residues in the CDR3. As DNA, the CDR3 is TGTGCCAGCGGGTGGCAGGGATCAGACTACGAGCAGTACTTC. This translates into CASGWQGSDYEQYF.

This chain joins TRBV10-2 and TRBJ1-4, with D unresolved. V shed 11 bases and J shed 8 bases, with 12 bases lying between them. The CDR3 length is 11 residues. The germline V gene has CDR1 WSHSY and CDR2 SAAADI. CDR3 DNA: TGCGCCGCCCGACGGCGGGAAAAACTGTTTTTT. As protein: CAARRREKLFF.

About this clone: At one end, the junction sequence differs from germline, possibly due to a read error. This rearrangement joins TRBV7-7 to TRBJ2-3; the match to TRBD2 covers 8 bases. The CDR3 has 15 residues. Per the germline V gene, CDR1 is SSHAT and CDR2 is FNYEAQ (reference sequence). CDR3 sequence (DNA): TGTGCTAGCAGCCCACTGACTAGCGGCACAGATACGCAGTATTTT. It encodes CASSPLTSGTDTQYF. The entire variable domain, with the rest obtained from reference TRBV7-7 and TRBJ2-3, is as follows: GAGVSQSPRYKVTKRGQDVTLRCDPISSHATLYWYQQALGQGPEFLTYFNYEAQPDKSGLPSDRFSAERPEGSISTLTIQRTEQRDSAMYRCASSPLTSGTDTQYFGPGTRLTVL.

The V call is TRBV5-1, the J call TRBJ1-2; 7 positions match TRBD1. The germline gives CDR1 SGHRS, CDR2 YFSETQ. This CDR3 comprises 16 residues. Unmatched junction bases numbered 6, after V lost 0 bases and J lost 1 base. In DNA, the CDR3 is TGCGCCAGCAGCTTGGTACGGGACAGTGATAACTATGGCTACACCTTC. It specifies CASSLVRDSDNYGYTF.

The V call is TRBV7-2, the J call TRBJ2-5; tentatively, D is TRBD2 (5 bases). This CDR3 is 15 amino acids long. V gave up 3 bases and J gave up 0 bases, with 11 bases separating them. Germline CDR1 and CDR2: SGHTA and FQGNSA. CDR3 sequence (DNA): TGTGCCAGCAGCTTGCGGGTGGGGTACCAAGAGACCCAGTACTTC. It codes for CASSLRVGYQETQYF.

This clone was seen more than once but under ten times. The J gene is TRBJ2-2, the V gene TRBV28; the D gene is possibly TRBD1 (5 bases). CDR3 size: 13 residues. Germline CDR1 MDHEN, CDR2 SYDVKM. Trimming took 9 bases from V and 5 from J, leaving 13 bases between them. The CDR3 nucleotides are TGTGCCAGACAGGACCCGAGGACCGGGGAGCTGTTTTTT. Protein sequence: CARQDPRTGELFF.

This chain connects TRBV5-1 to TRBJ1-1; D is unresolved. Germline V CDR1 and CDR2: SGHRS, YFSETQ. Trimming removed 3 bases from V and 3 bases from J, with 15 bases in between. This CDR3 has 15 residues. CDR3 DNA sequence: TGCGCCAGCAGCTACGGTAAGATCGCGGACACTGAAGCTTTCTTT. Protein product: CASSYGKIADTEAFF. The complete variable domain, with remaining parts taken from reference TRBV5-1 and TRBJ1-1, reads KAGVTQTPRYLIKTRGQQVTLSCSPISGHRSVSWYQQTPGQGLQFLFEYFSETQRNKGNFPGRFSGRQFSNSRSEMNVSTLELGDSALYLCASSYGKIADTEAFFGQGTRLTVV.

The table lists this clone with a few counts. The identical CDR3 is also encoded by other nucleotide sequences in the sample. V usage is TRBV6-1 and J usage is TRBJ1-2, with TRBD1 identical over 7 bases. The CDR3 contains 12 residues. The junction had 1 base not matched to a gene; V was cut back by 5 bases and J by 4 bases. Per the germline V gene, CDR1 is MNHNS and CDR2 is SASEGT. The DNA for the CDR3 is TGTGCCAGCAGTAGACAGGGCTATGGCTACACCTTC. Translation gives CASSRQGYGYTF.

V usage is TRBV7-3 and J usage is TRBJ1-1; D is uncertain. V lost 5 bases and J 12 bases, leaving 19 bases between the germline ends. This CDR3 comprises 13 residues. Germline assignment: CDR1 SGHTA and CDR2 FQGTGA. Here the CDR3 reads CASSLRGVFRPFF. Written as DNA, the CDR3 is TGTGCCAGCAGCCTCCGAGGAGTCTTTAGGCCTTTCTTT.

This chain joins TRBV11-2 and TRBJ1-1, with 7 nucleotides matching TRBD1. The CDR3 length is 15 residues. The V segment lost 7 bases and the J segment 5 bases; nucleotides outside the gene matches: 13. Germline CDR1 reads SGHAT; CDR2 reads FQNNGV. CDR3 DNA sequence: TGTGCCAGCACCCCCGACCCGCACAGGGGTACTGAAGCTTTCTTT. Encoded protein: CASTPDPHRGTEAFF. The full variable domain, in which reference TRBV11-2 and TRBJ1-1 provide the parts outside the CDR3, is EAGVAQSPRYKIIEKRQSVAFWCNPISGHATLYWYQQILGQGPKLLIQFQNNGVVDDSQLPKDRFSAERLKGVDSTLKIQPAKLEDSAVYLCASTPDPHRGTEAFFGQGTRLTVV.

The chain joins TRBV2 to TRBJ2-5, with a possible D match to TRBD2 (5 bases). This CDR3 is 15 amino acids long. Per the germline V gene, CDR1 is SNHLY and CDR2 is FYNNEI. Between the trimmed V and J ends, which lost 6 bases and 0 bases, there was a span of 14 bases. CDR3 nucleotide sequence: TGTGCCAGCAGACAGACGGGGTTGGACCAAGAGACCCAGTACTTC. This sequence encodes CASRQTGLDQETQYF.

The chain employs TRBV9 and TRBJ1-2; maybe TRBD1 (6 bases). This CDR3 is built from 15 residues. Germline-derived CDR1 and CDR2 are SGDLS and YYNGEE. Trimming cost V 4 bases and J 5 bases, with 18 bases left between them. This CDR3 is CASSPHRAVEYGYTF. In DNA, the CDR3 is TGTGCCAGCAGCCCTCACAGGGCGGTGGAGTATGGCTACACCTTC.

There are a few counts of this clone. The chain links TRBV25-1 to TRBJ1-5; D remains ambiguous. Deletions cut 0 bases from V and 0 bases from J, with 3 bases between. This CDR3 comprises 14 residues. CDR1 and CDR2 (germline): MGHDK, SYGVNS. The DNA of the CDR3 is TGTGCCAGCAGTGAATACTATAGCAATCAGCCCCAGCATTTT. This gives the protein CASSEYYSNQPQHF.